These T cell receptor beta chains were read from a single sample in a study of cytomegalovirus exposure and HLA in healthy donors. Profiled with immunoSEQ multiplex PCR; TCRdb holds only in-frame clones, not every one. The sample yields around 250,000 clones, 85% to 90% seen once. The sample consisted of PBMCs. The origin of the receptors is a woman aged 18-35 years in good health and CMV-seronegative. The CDR3 runs from the conserved cysteine through the conserved F or W. A D gene is named only where the DNA matches it firmly. Clone size is given for some rows only: seen once, a few or many times, or a class if the clone is expanded.

V gene	clone size	D gene	J gene	CDR3 DNA	CDR3 protein
TRBV14	few	.	TRBJ2-5	TGTGCCAGCAGCCAACGACAGGCTCAAGAGACCCAGTACTTC	CASSQRQAQETQYF
TRBV21-1	few	.	TRBJ1-5	TGTGCCACGCACCTCCGGCGGGGCAATCAGCCCCAGCATTTT	CATHLRRGNQPQHF
TRBV7-9	.	.	TRBJ1-1	TGTGCCAGCAGCGCCGGACTCTACACTGAAGCTTTCTTT	CASSAGLYTEAFF
TRBV12-2	.	.	TRBJ1-5	TGTGCAAGTCGCTTAGCGAGAGGCATGGACAGTGATAGCAATCAGCCCCAGCATTTT	CASRLARGMDSDSNQPQHF
TRBV28	.	TRBD2	TRBJ2-1	TGTGCCAGCTTAGCGGGGCCCTACAATGAGCAGTTCTTC	CASLAGPYNEQFF
TRBV28	.	.	TRBJ2-7	TGTGCCAGCAGTTTCTCCCTGACAGACCTGAGCTCCTACGAGCAGTACTTC	CASSFSLTDLSSYEQYF
TRBV27	.	.	TRBJ2-2	TGTGCCACGCGTTGGGGGGCCGGGGAGCTGTTTTTT	CATRWGAGELFF
TRBV19	.	TRBD2	TRBJ2-3	TGTGCCAGTAGTTCGACTAGCGGGGCGTTTGCAGATACGCAGTATTTT	CASSSTSGAFADTQYF
TRBV19	.	.	TRBJ1-6	TGTGCCAGTCGCCCAGACCTCAGGGTGAATTCACCCCTCCACTTT	CASRPDLRVNSPLHF
TRBV7-2	.	.	TRBJ2-5	TGTGCCAGCATGAGAGGAGAGACCCAGTACTTC	CASMRGETQYF
TRBV28	.	.	TRBJ2-3	TGTGCCAGCAGTCCTACAGGAAGCACAGATACGCAGTATTTT	CASSPTGSTDTQYF
TRBV27	few	TRBD1	TRBJ1-2	TGTGCCAGCAGTCCAGACAGGGGCCCAGGCTACACCTTC	CASSPDRGPGYTF
TRBV28	.	TRBD1	TRBJ1-5	TGTGCCAGCAGAACCAGGGGGGATCAGCCCCAGCATTTT	CASRTRGDQPQHF
TRBV29-1	.	.	TRBJ2-7	TGCAGCGCCCGAACCGGGGGAGAGCAGTACTTC	CSARTGGEQYF
TRBV6-5	.	TRBD1	TRBJ1-5	TGTGCCAGCAGACCGGGGGACAGGGTCAATCAGCCCCAGCATTTT	CASRPGDRVNQPQHF
TRBV5-1	.	.	TRBJ2-2	TGCGCCAGCCGAGAGGCCTCGAACACCGGGGAGCTGTTTTTT	CASREASNTGELFF
TRBV5-1	.	.	TRBJ1-1	TGCGCCAGCAGCTTGGAATGGGGGCGAACAAAGGTGAACACTGAAGCTTTCTTT	CASSLEWGRTKVNTEAFF
TRBV7-9	.	.	TRBJ2-1	TGTGCCAGCAGCTTAGATCCAGGGGAAGTAGTCGATGAGCAGTTCTTC	CASSLDPGEVVDEQFF
TRBV19	.	TRBD1	TRBJ2-3	TGTGCCAGTAGTCATGGACAGGGATGGGCAGATACGCAGTATTTT	CASSHGQGWADTQYF
TRBV7-9	.	TRBD1	TRBJ1-4	TGTGCCAGCAGCCCACGGGACAGGGGAAATGAAAAACTGTTTTTT	CASSPRDRGNEKLFF